Listed below are T cell receptor beta chains from one sample, sequenced in a study of CD8 T cells in Susac syndrome. TCRdb re-derived calls from the immunoSEQ multiplex PCR reads in MiXCR, one entry per CDR3 protein. Here the sample spans under 550,000 distinct CDR3 sequences, 75% to 90% being singletons. The sample consisted of CD8+ T cells from PBMCs. These TCRs come from a human donor with multiple sclerosis. Both conserved end residues are part of each CDR3. For some rows the clone size is stated as once, few or many, or as a class when expanded; others skip it.

j_gene: TRBJ2-1; v_gene: TRBV6-2/TRBV6-3; abundance: -; CDR3aa: CASSYSPSGRYNEQFF
j_gene: TRBJ2-5; v_gene: TRBV27; abundance: -; CDR3aa: CASTSRGQYF
j_gene: TRBJ2-1; v_gene: TRBV12-3/TRBV12-4; abundance: -; CDR3aa: CAIRLGATYNEQFF
j_gene: TRBJ2-2; v_gene: TRBV4-1; abundance: -; CDR3aa: CASSQGSRELFF
j_gene: TRBJ2-7; v_gene: TRBV28; abundance: -; CDR3aa: CASSATQSANEQYF
j_gene: TRBJ2-7; v_gene: TRBV29-1; abundance: -; CDR3aa: CSVEVSGVDEQYF
j_gene: TRBJ2-1; v_gene: TRBV19; abundance: -; CDR3aa: CAAGLDHWDEQFF
j_gene: TRBJ2-7; v_gene: TRBV4-1; abundance: few; CDR3aa: CASREIAGKYEQYF
j_gene: TRBJ2-6; v_gene: TRBV30; abundance: -; CDR3aa: CAGIDSLSSGANVLTF
j_gene: TRBJ2-1; v_gene: TRBV28; abundance: once; CDR3aa: CASSLESGSSYNEQFF
j_gene: TRBJ1-2; v_gene: TRBV4-1; abundance: few; CDR3aa: CASSQSTENYGYTF
j_gene: TRBJ2-5; v_gene: TRBV7-9; abundance: -; CDR3aa: CASSPNKGGRETQYF
j_gene: TRBJ2-1; v_gene: TRBV11-2; abundance: few; CDR3aa: CASSFWQGGIYNEQFF
j_gene: TRBJ2-1; v_gene: TRBV2; abundance: -; CDR3aa: CASSPKWDDRFSYNEQFF
j_gene: TRBJ2-7; v_gene: TRBV10-2; abundance: -; CDR3aa: CASRGRGQSYEQYF
j_gene: TRBJ2-3; v_gene: TRBV27; abundance: once; CDR3aa: CASSLWDARTDTQYF
j_gene: TRBJ1-3; v_gene: TRBV5-1; abundance: few; CDR3aa: CASSRINTIYF
j_gene: TRBJ2-1; v_gene: TRBV27; abundance: -; CDR3aa: CASSSRGIISSGQFF
j_gene: TRBJ2-1; v_gene: TRBV5-1; abundance: -; CDR3aa: CASSLAAWDRAYNEQFF
j_gene: TRBJ2-3; v_gene: TRBV11-3; abundance: -; CDR3aa: CASSLGERGAPDTQYF